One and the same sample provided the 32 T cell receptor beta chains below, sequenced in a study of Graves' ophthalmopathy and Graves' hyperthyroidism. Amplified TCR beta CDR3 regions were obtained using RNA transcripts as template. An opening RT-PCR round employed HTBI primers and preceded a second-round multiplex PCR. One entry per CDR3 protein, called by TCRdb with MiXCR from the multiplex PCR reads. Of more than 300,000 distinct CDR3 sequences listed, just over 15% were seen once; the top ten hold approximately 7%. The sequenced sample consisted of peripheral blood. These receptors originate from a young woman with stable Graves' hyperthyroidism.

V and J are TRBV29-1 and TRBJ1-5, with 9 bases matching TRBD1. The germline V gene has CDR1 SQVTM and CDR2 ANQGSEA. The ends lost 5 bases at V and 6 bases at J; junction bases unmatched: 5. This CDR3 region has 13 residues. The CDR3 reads CSVLEDRGQPQHF. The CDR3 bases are TGCAGCGTTCTGGAGGACAGGGGTCAGCCCCAGCATTTT. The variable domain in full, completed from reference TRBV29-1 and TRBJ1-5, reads SAVISQKPSRDICQRGTSLTIQCQVDSQVTMMFWYRQQPGQSLTLIATANQGSEATYESGFVIDKFPISRPNLTFSTLTVSNMSPEDSSIYLCSVLEDRGQPQHFGDGTRLSIL.

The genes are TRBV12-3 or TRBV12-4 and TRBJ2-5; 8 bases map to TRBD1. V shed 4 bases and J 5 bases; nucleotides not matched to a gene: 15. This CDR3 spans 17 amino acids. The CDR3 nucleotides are TGTGCCAGCAGTTCAGGGGTAGGACAGGGTTTGGACGAGACCCAGTACTTC. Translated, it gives CASSSGVGQGLDETQYF.

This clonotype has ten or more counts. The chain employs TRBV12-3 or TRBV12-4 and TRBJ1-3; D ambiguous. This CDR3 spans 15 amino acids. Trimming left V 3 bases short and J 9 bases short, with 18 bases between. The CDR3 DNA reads TGTGCCAGCAGTTTCCGAGACGGGAACCGAGCCACCATATATTTT. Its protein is CASSFRDGNRATIYF.

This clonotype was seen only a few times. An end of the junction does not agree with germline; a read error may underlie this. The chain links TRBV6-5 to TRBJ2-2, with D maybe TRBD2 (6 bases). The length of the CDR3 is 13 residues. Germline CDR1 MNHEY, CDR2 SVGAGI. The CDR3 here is CASSYGDTGGLFF. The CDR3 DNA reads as TGTGCCAGCAGTTACGGAGACACCGGGGGGCTGTTTTTT.

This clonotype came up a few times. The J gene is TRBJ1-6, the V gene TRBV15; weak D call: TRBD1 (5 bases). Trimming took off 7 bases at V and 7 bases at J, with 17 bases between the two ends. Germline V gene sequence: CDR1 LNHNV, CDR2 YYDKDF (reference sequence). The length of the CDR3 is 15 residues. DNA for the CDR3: TGTGCCACCATCAGGGCCTCAGGTGCCAATTCACCCCTCCACTTT. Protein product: CATIRASGANSPLHF.

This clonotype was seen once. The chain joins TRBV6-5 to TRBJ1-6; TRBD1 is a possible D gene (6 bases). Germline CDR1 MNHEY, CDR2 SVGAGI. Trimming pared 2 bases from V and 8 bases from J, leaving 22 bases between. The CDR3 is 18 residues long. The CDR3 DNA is TGTGCCAGCAGTTACGGGGACACTGCTGCCTTGATGGATTCACCCCTCCACTTT. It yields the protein CASSYGDTAALMDSPLHF.

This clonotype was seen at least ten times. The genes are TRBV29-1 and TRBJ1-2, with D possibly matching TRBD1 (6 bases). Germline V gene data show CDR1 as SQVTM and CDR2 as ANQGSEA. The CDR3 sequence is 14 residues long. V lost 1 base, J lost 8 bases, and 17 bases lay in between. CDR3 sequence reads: CSVEVGGATRGYTF. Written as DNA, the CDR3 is TGCAGCGTTGAAGTCGGGGGGGCGACTAGGGGCTACACCTTC.

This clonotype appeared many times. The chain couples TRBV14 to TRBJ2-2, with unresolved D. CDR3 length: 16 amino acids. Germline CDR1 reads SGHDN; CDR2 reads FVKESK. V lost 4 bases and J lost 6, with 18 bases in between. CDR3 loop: CASSPVGPRNPGELFF. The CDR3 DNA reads TGTGCCAGCAGCCCAGTCGGGCCAAGGAATCCCGGGGAGCTGTTTTTT.

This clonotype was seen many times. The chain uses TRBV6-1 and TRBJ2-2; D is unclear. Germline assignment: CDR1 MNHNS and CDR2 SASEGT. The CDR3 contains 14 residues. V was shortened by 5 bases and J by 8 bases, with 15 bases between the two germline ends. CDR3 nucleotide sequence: TGTGCCAGCAGTCCAATACCTGGCGAGGGGGAGCTGTTTTTT. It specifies CASSPIPGEGELFF.

The CDR3 sequence: CASSESRGTGELFF. CDR3 sequence (DNA): TGTGCCAGCAGTGAATCTAGGGGCACCGGGGAGCTGTTTTTT. V and J are TRBV6-1 and TRBJ2-2, with D possibly TRBD1 on 5 matching bases. The ends were cut back, 2 bases at V and 4 bases at J, with 8 bases in the middle. The CDR3 is 14 amino acids. Germline-derived CDR1 and CDR2 are MNHNS and SASEGT.

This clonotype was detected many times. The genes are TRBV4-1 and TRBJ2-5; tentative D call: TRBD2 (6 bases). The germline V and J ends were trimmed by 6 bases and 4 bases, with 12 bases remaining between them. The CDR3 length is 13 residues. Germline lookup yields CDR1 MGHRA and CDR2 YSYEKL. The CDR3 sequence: CASSRLVGETQYF. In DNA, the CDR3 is TGCGCCAGCAGTCGACTAGTAGGAGAGACCCAGTACTTC.

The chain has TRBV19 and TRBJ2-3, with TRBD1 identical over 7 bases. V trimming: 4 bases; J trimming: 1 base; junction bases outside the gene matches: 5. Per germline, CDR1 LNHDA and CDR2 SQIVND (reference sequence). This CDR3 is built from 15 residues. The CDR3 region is CASSTWTGGTDTQYF. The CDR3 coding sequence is TGTGCCAGTAGTACTTGGACAGGCGGCACAGATACGCAGTATTTT. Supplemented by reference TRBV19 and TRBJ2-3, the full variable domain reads DGGITQSPKYLFRKEGQNVTLSCEQNLNHDAMYWYRQDPGQGLRLIYYSQIVNDFQKGDIAEGYSVSREKKESFPLTVTSAQKNPTAFYLCASSTWTGGTDTQYFGPGTRLTVL.

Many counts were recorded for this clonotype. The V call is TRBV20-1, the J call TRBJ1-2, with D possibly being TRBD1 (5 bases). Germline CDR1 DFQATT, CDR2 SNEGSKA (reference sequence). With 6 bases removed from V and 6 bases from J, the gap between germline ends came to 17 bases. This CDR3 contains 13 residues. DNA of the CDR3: TGCAGTGCCGAAAGCCTACAGGAGAATGGCTACACCTTC. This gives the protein CSAESLQENGYTF.

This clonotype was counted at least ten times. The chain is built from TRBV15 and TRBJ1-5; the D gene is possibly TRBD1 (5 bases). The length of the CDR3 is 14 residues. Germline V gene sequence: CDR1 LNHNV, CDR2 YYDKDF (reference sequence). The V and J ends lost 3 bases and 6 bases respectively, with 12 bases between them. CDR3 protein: CATSRGGGTQPQHF. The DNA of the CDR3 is TGTGCCACCAGCAGGGGGGGGGGAACTCAGCCCCAGCATTTT.

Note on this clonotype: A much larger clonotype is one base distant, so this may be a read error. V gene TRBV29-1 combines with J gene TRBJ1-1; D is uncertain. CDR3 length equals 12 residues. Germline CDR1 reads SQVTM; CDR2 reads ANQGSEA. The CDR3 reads CSVEEGRTEACF. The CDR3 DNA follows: TGCAGCGTTGAAGAGGGGAGGACTGAAGCTTGCTTT.

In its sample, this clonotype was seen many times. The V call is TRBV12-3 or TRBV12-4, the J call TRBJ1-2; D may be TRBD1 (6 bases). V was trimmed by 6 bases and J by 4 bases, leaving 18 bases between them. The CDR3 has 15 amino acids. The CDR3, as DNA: TGTGCCAGCAGGGTCGGACAGTGGGGCCCCTATGGCTACACCTTC. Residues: CASRVGQWGPYGYTF.

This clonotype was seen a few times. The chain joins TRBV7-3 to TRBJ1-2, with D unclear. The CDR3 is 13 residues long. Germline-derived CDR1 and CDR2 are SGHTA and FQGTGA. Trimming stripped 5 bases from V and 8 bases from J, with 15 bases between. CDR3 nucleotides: TGTGCCAGCAGCCCCCGCTTGGGAGAAGGCTACACCTTC. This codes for CASSPRLGEGYTF.

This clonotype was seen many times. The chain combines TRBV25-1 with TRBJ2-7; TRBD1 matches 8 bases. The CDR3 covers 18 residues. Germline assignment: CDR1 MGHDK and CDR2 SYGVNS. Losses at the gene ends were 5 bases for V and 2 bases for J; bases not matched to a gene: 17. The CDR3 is CASSPPRTGFGGTYEQYF. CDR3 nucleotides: TGTGCCAGCAGTCCGCCCCGGACAGGGTTCGGAGGCACCTACGAGCAGTACTTC.

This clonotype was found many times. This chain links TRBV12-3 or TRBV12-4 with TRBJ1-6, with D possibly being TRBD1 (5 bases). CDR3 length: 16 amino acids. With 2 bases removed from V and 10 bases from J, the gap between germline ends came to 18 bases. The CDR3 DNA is TGTGCCAGCAGTTTAAACAGTCGGGGGTTGGGATCACCCCTCCACTTT. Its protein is CASSLNSRGLGSPLHF.

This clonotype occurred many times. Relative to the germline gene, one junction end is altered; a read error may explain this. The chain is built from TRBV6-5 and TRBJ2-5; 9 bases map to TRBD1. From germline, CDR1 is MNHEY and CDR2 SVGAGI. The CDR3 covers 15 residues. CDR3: CASSYPGQGVETQYF. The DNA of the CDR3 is TGCGCCAGCAGTTATCCGGGACAGGGTGTGGAGACCCAGTACTTC.

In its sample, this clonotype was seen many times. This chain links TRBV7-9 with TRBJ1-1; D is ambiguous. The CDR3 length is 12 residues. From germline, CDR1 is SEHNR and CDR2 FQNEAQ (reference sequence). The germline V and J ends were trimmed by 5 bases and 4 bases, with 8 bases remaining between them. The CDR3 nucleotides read TGTGCCAGCAGCGTCGCCGGCACTGAAGCTTTCTTT. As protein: CASSVAGTEAFF.

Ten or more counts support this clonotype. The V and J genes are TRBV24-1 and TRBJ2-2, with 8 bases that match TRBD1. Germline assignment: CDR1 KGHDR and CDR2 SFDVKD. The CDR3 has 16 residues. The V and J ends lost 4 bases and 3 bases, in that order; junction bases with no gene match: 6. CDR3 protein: CATSDPDREYTGELFF. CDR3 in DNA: TGTGCCACCAGTGACCCGGACAGGGAGTACACCGGGGAGCTGTTTTTT.

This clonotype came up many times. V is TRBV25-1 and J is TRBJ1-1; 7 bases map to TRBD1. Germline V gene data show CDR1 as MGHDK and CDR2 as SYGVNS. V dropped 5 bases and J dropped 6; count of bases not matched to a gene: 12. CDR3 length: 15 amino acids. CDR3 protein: CASSSATGRIAEAFF. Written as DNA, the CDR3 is TGTGCCAGCAGTTCCGCGACAGGGAGGATAGCTGAAGCTTTCTTT.

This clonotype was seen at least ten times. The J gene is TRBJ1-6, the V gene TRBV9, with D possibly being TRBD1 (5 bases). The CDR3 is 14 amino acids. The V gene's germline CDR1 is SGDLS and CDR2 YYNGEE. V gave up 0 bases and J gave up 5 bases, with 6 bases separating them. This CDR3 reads CASSVGGDNSPLHF. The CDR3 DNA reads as TGTGCCAGCAGCGTAGGAGGGGATAATTCACCCCTCCACTTT.

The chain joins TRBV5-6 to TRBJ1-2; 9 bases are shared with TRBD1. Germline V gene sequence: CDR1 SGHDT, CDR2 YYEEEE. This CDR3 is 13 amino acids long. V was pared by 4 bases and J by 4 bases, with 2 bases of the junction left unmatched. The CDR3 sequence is CASSTGGPYGYTF. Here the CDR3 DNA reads TGTGCCAGCAGCACAGGGGGCCCCTATGGCTACACCTTC. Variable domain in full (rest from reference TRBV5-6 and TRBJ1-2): DAGVTQSPTHLIKTRGQQVTLRCSPKSGHDTVSWYQQALGQGPQFIFQYYEEEERQRGNFPDRFSGHQFPNYSSELNVNALLLGDSALYLCASSTGGPYGYTFGSGTRLTVV.

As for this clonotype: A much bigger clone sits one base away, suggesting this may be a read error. Here the CDR3 reads CASSFIGRGQPQHF. The CDR3 DNA sequence: TGTGCCAGCAGTTTCATAGGGAGAGGGCAGCCCCAGCATTTT. This chain uses TRBV12-3 or TRBV12-4 with TRBJ1-5; D gene unclear. The CDR3 has 14 residues. V was cut by 3 bases and J by 7 bases, with 13 bases left in between.

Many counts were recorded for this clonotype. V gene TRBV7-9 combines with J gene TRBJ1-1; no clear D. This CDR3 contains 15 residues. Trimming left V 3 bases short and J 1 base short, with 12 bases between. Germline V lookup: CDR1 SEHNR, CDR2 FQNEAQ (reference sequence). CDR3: CASSLDSPTNTEAFF. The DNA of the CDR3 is TGTGCCAGCAGCTTGGACTCACCTACGAACACTGAAGCTTTCTTT.

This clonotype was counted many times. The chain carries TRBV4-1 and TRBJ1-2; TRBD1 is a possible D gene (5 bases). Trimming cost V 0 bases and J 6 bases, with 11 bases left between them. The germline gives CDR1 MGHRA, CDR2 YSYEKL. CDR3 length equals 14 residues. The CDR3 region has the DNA TGCGCCAGCAGCCAAGATACGAGGGGCCATGGCTACACCTTC. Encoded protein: CASSQDTRGHGYTF.

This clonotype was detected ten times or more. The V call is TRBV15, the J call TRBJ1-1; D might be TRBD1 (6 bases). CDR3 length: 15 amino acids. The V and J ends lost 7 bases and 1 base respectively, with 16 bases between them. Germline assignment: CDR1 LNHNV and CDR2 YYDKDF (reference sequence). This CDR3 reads CATTIGGGPNTEAFF. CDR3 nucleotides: TGTGCCACCACCATCGGGGGCGGGCCGAACACTGAAGCTTTCTTT.

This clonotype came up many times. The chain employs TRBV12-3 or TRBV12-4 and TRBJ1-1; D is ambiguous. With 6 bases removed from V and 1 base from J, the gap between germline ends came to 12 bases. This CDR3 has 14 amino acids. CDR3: CASRRIGPNTEAFF. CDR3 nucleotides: TGTGCCAGCAGGCGTATAGGGCCGAACACTGAAGCTTTCTTT.

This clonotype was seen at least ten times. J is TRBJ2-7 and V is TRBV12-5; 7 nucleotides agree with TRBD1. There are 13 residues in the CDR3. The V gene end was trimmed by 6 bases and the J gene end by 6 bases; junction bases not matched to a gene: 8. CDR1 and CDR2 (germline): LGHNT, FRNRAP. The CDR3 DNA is TGTGCTAGTGGATCCTCAAACAGGGGCGAGCAGTACTTC. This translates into CASGSSNRGEQYF.

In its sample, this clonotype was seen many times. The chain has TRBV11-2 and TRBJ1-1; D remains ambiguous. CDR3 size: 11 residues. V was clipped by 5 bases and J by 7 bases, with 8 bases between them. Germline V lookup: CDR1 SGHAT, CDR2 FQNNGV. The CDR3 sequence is CASSPVSEAFF. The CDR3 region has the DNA TGTGCCAGCAGCCCCGTCAGTGAAGCTTTCTTT.